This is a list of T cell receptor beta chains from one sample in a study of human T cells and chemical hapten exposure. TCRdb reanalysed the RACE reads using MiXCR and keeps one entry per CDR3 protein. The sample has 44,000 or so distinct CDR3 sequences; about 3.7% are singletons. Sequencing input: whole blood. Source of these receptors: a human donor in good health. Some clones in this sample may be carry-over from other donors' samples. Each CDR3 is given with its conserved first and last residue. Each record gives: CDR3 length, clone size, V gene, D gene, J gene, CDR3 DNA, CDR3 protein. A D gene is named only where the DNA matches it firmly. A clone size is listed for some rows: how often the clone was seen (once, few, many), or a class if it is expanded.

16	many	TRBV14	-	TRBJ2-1	TGTGCCAGCAGCCAAGATCTCGGAGGGTCCTACAATGAGCAGTTCTTC	CASSQDLGGSYNEQFF
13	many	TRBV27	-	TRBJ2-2	TGTGCCAGCAGTACGAAACCCACCGGGGAGCTGTTTTTT	CASSTKPTGELFF
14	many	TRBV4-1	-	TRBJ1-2	TGCGCCAGCAGTCACGACAGAGCTAACTATGGCTACACCTTC	CASSHDRANYGYTF
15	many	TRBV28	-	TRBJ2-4	TGTGCCAGCAGTTTAATGGCTAGCCGGCGAAACATTCAGTACTTC	CASSLMASRRNIQYF
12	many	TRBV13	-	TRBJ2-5	TGTGCCAGCAGCTTGAGAACCGAGACCCAGTACTTC	CASSLRTETQYF
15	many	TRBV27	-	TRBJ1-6	TGTGCCAGCTCTACCCAGTGGAGGAGGCATTCACCCCTCCACTTT	CASSTQWRRHSPLHF
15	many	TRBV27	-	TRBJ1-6	TGTGCCAGCCAGGGATCAGGGGCGTATAATTCACCCCTCCACTTT	CASQGSGAYNSPLHF
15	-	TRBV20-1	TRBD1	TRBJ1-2	TGCAGTGCACAGAGAACAGGGGGACGGGGCTATGGCTACACCTTC	CSAQRTGGRGYGYTF
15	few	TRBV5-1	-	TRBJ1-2	TGCGCCAGCAGCCCGAGTCAAGTCGGTGACTATGGCTACACCTTC	CASSPSQVGDYGYTF
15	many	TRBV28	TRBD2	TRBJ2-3	TGTGCCAGCAGTTCCCTAGCGGAGTCCACAGATACGCAGTATTTT	CASSSLAESTDTQYF
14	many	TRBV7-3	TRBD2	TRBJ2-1	TGTGCCAGCAGATTAGCGGGAGGAAAGGGTGAGCAGTTCTTC	CASRLAGGKGEQFF
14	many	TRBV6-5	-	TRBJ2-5	TGTGCCAGCAGTTACTCGAGACTAGGTGGGGCCCAGTACTTC	CASSYSRLGGAQYF
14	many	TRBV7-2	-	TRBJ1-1	TGTGCCAGCAGCTCAAAATGGAGGGGCACTGAAGCTTTCTTT	CASSSKWRGTEAFF
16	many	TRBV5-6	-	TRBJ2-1	TGTGCCACTCCCCTGGGTAGCGGCTCAACCCCCGGTGAGCAGTTCTTC	CATPLGSGSTPGEQFF
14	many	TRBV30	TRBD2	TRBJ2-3	TGTGCCTGGACGAGAGCGGGAGGGCCGGATACGCAGTATTTT	CAWTRAGGPDTQYF
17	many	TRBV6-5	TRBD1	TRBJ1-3	TGTGCCAGCAGTTACTCGTGGACAGGGGGTCCTGGAAACACCATATATTTT	CASSYSWTGGPGNTIYF
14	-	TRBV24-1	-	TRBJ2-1	TGTGCCACCAGCCCAAAGATGAGAAACAATGAGCAGTTCTTC	CATSPKMRNNEQFF
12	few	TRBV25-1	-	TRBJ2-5	TGTGCCAGCAGTGACCCCCCGGCGCCCCAGTACTTC	CASSDPPAPQYF
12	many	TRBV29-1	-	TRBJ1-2	TGCAGCGTTGACAGGGACCCCAATGGCTACACCTTC	CSVDRDPNGYTF
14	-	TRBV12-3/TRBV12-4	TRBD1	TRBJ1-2	TGTGCCAGCACCCCGGGACAGGGGCACTATGGCTACACCTTC	CASTPGQGHYGYTF
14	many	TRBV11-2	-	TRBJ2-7	TGTGCCAGCAGCACCGAGAGAGGGCCCTACGAGCAGTACTTC	CASSTERGPYEQYF
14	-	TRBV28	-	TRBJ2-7	TGTGCCAGCAGTTTCTGGGACACTGCTTACGAGCAGTACTTC	CASSFWDTAYEQYF
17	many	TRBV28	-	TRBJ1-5	TGTGCCAGCAGTTCGAGGGGTCCCTTCGTAGAGAATCAGCCCCAGCATTTT	CASSSRGPFVENQPQHF
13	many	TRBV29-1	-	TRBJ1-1	TGCAGCGTTGAGGGACCGGTGAACACTGAAGCTTTCTTT	CSVEGPVNTEAFF
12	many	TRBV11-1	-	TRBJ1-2	TGTGCCAGCAGCTCGTCTGTCTATGGCTACACCTTC	CASSSSVYGYTF
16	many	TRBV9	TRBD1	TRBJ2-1	TGTGCCAGCAGCGTAGGAGGACAGGGGATTTACAATGAGCAGTTCTTC	CASSVGGQGIYNEQFF
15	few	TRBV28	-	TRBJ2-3	TGTGCCACCAACGTTCTAGCGCCTAGCACAGATACGCAGTATTTT	CATNVLAPSTDTQYF
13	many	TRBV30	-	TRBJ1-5	TGTGCCTGGGAAGCAGGGGAAAATCAGCCCCAGCATTTT	CAWEAGENQPQHF
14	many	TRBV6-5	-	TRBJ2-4	TGTGCCAGCAGTTACTCTCGGGGTATGGGCATTCAGTACTTC	CASSYSRGMGIQYF
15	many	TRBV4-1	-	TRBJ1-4	TGCGCCAGCAGCCAAAGGCAGGGCTACAATGAAAAACTGTTTTTT	CASSQRQGYNEKLFF
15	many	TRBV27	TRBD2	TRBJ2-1	TGTGCCAGCAGGGAGACTAGCGGGTTTTACAATGAGCAGTTCTTC	CASRETSGFYNEQFF
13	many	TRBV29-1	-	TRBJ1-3	TGCAGCGTTGAAGAGGGGGCTGGAAACACCATATATTTT	CSVEEGAGNTIYF
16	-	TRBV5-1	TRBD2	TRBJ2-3	TGCGCCAGCAGCTTGACAGCGGGAGGGCCCGCAGATACGCAGTATTTT	CASSLTAGGPADTQYF
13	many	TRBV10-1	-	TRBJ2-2	TGCGCCAGCAGTGAGTCTAGAACCGGGGAGCTGTTTTTT	CASSESRTGELFF
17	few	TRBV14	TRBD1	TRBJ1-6	TGTGCCAGCAGCCACCCGACCGGGACAGGGTCCTTTTCACCCCTCCACTTT	CASSHPTGTGSFSPLHF
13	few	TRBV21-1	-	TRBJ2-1	TGTGCCAGCAGCAAATGGAAGGGGACCAAGGAGTTCTTC	CASSKWKGTKEFF
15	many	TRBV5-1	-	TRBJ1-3	TGCGCCAGCAGCTATCAGGCTGACTCTGGAAACACCATATATTTT	CASSYQADSGNTIYF
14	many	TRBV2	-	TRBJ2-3	TGTGCCAGCAGTGAAGCGCTAGCGACAGATACGCAGTATTTT	CASSEALATDTQYF
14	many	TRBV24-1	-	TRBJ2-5	TGTGCCACCAGTGATTCATGGGGATTTCGGACCCAGTACTTC	CATSDSWGFRTQYF
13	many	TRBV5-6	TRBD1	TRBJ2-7	TGTGCCAGCCGTGGGACAGGGTCCTACGAGCAGTACTTC	CASRGTGSYEQYF
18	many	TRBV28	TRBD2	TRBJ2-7	TGTGCCAGCAGTTCCACCCTGGGACTAGCGGGAATTTCCTACGAGCAGTACTTC	CASSSTLGLAGISYEQYF
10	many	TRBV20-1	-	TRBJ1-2	TGCAGTGCCCCCAGGGGTGGCTACACCTTC	CSAPRGGYTF
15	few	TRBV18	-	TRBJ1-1	TGTGCCAGCTCACCCCGGGGAGGGATGAACACTGAAGCTTTCTTT	CASSPRGGMNTEAFF
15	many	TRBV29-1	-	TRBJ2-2	TGCAGCGTTGAAGTGGGGTCCGCGAACACCGGGGAGCTGTTTTTT	CSVEVGSANTGELFF
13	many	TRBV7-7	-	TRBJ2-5	TGTGCTAGCAGCTTGCGGGGCCAAGAGACCCAGTACTTC	CASSLRGQETQYF
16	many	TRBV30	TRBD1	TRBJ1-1	TGTGCCTGGAGGGACCGCTTTGGGACAGGGGGCACTGGGGCTTTCTTT	CAWRDRFGTGGTGAFF
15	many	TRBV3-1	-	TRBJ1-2	TGTGCCAGCAGCCAAGACAGGGCCCGAGGCTATGGCTACACCTTC	CASSQDRARGYGYTF
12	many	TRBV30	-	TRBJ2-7	TGTGCCTGGAGTAAAGGCAGGGTGGAGCAGTACTTC	CAWSKGRVEQYF
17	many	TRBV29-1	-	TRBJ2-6	TGCAGCGTTTCCGAGTCCAGTGGGTACTCTGGGGCCAACGTCCTGACTTTC	CSVSESSGYSGANVLTF
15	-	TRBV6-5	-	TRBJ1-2	TGTGCCAGCAGTTACTCCACAGGGAACAACTATGGCTACACCTTC	CASSYSTGNNYGYTF
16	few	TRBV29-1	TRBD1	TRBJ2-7	TGCAGCGCCGACCTCCGGGGACAGACGACCACCTACGAGCAGTACTTC	CSADLRGQTTTYEQYF
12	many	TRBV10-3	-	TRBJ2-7	TGTGCCATCAGTGGTACAGGTCCTGAGCAGTACTTC	CAISGTGPEQYF
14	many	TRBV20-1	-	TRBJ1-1	TGCAGTGCTAGAGATGGCCACGGGCGAGCTGAAGCTTTCTTT	CSARDGHGRAEAFF
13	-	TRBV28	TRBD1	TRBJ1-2	TGTGCCAGCAGCAGGGGGCGCGACTATGGCTACACCTTC	CASSRGRDYGYTF
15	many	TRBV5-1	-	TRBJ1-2	TGCGCCAGCAGCTTGGGGGCGCAAGGAAACTATGGCTACACCTTC	CASSLGAQGNYGYTF
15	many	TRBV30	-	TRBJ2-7	TGTGCCTGGAGTACTCCCGAGCGTCGCTCCTACGAGCAGTACTTC	CAWSTPERRSYEQYF
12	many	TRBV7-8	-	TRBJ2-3	TGTGCCAGCAGCTTAAGACCAGATACGCAGTATTTT	CASSLRPDTQYF
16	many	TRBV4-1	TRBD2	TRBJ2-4	TGCGCCAGCAGCCAAAGAGCGGGGCTAGCCAAAAACATTCAGTACTTC	CASSQRAGLAKNIQYF
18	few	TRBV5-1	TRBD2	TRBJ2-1	TGCGCCAGCAGCTTGACTAGCGGGAGGGCCTTTAAATACAATGAGCAGTTCTTC	CASSLTSGRAFKYNEQFF